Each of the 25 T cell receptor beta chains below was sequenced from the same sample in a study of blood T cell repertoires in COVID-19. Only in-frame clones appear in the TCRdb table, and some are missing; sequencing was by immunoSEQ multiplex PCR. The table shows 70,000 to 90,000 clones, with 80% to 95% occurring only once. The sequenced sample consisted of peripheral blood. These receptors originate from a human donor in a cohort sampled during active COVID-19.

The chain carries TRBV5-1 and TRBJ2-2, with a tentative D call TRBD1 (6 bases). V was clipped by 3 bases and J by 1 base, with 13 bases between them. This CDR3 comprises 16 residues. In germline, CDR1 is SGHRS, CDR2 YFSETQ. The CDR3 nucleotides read TGCGCCAGCAGCTCGGGACATATTCTGAACACCGGGGAGCTGTTTTTT. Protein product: CASSSGHILNTGELFF. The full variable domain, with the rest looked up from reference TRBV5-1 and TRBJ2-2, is KAGVTQTPRYLIKTRGQQVTLSCSPISGHRSVSWYQQTPGQGLQFLFEYFSETQRNKGNFPGRFSGRQFSNSRSEMNVSTLELGDSALYLCASSSGHILNTGELFFGEGSRLTVL.

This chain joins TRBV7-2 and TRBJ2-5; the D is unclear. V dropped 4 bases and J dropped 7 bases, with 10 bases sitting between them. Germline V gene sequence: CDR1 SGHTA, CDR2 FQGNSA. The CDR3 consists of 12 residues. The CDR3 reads CASSSTPVTQYF. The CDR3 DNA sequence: TGTGCCAGCAGCTCTACTCCCGTGACCCAGTACTTC.

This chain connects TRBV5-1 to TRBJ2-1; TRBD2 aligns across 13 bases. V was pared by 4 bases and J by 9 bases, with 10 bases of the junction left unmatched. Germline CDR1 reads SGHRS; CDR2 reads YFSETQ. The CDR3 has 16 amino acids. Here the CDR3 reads CASSGGLAGIVSEQFF. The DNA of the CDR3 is TGCGCCAGCAGCGGGGGACTAGCGGGGATAGTTAGTGAGCAGTTCTTC.

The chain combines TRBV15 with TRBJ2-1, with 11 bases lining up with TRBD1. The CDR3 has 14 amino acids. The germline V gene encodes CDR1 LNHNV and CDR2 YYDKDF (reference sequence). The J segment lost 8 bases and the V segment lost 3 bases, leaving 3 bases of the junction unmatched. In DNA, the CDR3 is TGTGCCACCAGCAGGGACAGGGGGCCTTATGAGCAGTTCTTC. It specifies CATSRDRGPYEQFF.

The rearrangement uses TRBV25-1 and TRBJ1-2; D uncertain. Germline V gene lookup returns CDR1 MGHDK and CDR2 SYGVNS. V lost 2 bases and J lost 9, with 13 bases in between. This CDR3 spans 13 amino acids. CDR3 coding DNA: TGTGCCAGCAGTGAAGAGCACGGGGTACGCTACACCTTC. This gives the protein CASSEEHGVRYTF.

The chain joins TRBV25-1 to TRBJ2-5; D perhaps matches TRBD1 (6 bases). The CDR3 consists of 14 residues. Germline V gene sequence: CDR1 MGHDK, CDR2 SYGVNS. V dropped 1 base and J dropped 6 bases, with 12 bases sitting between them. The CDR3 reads CASSELEGGQTQYF. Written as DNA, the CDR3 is TGTGCCAGCAGTGAATTAGAAGGGGGACAGACCCAGTACTTC.

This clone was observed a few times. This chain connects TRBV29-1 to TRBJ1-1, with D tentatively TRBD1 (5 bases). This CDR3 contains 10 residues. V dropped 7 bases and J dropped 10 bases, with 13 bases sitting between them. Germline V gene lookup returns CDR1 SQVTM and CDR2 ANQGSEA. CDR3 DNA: TGCAGCGCCTATCAGGGTGGAGCTTTCTTT. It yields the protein CSAYQGGAFF.

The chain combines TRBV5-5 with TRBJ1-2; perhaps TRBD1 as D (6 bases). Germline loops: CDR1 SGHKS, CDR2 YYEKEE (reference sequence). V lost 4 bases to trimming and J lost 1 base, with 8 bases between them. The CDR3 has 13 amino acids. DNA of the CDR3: TGTGCCAGCAGCCAAGGGGGTAACTATGGCTACACCTTC. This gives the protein CASSQGGNYGYTF.

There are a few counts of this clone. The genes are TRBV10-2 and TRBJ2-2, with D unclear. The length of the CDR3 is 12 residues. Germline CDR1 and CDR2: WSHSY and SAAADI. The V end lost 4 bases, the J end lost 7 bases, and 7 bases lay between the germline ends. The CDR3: CASSAVGGELFF. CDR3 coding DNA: TGCGCCAGCAGTGCGGTTGGCGGGGAGCTGTTTTTT.

The CDR3 protein is CASSLSAGANTGELFF. The CDR3 nucleotides are TGTGCCAGTAGTCTTTCGGCAGGCGCGAACACCGGGGAGCTGTTTTTT. This chain uses TRBV19 with TRBJ2-2; D call uncertain. Germline-derived CDR1 and CDR2 are LNHDA and SQIVND (reference sequence). This CDR3 is built from 16 residues. Deletions cut 5 bases from V and 0 bases from J, with 13 bases between.

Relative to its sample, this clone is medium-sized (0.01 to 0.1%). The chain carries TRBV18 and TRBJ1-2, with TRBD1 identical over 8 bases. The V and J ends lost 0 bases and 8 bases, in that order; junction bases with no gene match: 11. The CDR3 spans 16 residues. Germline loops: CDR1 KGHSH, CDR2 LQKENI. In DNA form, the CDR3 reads TGTGCCAGCTCACCACCGGGACAGGTAGTTTCGGGAGGCTACACCTTC. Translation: CASSPPGQVVSGGYTF.

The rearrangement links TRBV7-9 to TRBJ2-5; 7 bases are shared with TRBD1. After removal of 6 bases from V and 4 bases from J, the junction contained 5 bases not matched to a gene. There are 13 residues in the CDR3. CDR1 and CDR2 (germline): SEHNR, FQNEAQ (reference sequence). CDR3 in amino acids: CASRKGAGETQYF. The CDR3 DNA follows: TGTGCCAGCAGAAAGGGGGCAGGAGAGACCCAGTACTTC. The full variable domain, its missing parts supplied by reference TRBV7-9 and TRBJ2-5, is DTGVSQNPRHKITKRGQNVTFRCDPISEHNRLYWYRQTLGQGPEFLTYFQNEAQLEKSRLLSDRFSAERPKGSFSTLEIQRTEQGDSAMYLCASRKGAGETQYFGPGTRLLVL.

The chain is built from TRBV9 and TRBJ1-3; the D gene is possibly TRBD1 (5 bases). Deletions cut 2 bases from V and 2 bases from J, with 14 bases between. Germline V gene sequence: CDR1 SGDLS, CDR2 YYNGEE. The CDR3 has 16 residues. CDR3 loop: CASSVAGGGAGNTIYF. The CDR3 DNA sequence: TGTGCCAGCAGCGTCGCCGGTGGGGGGGCTGGAAACACCATATATTTT.

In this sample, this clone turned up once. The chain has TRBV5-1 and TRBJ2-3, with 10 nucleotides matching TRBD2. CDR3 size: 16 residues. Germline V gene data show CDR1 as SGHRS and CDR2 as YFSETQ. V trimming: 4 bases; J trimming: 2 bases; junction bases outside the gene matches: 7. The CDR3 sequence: CASSPDSGGPTDTQYF. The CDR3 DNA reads TGCGCCAGCAGCCCCGATAGCGGGGGGCCCACAGATACGCAGTATTTT. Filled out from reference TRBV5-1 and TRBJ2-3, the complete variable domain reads KAGVTQTPRYLIKTRGQQVTLSCSPISGHRSVSWYQQTPGQGLQFLFEYFSETQRNKGNFPGRFSGRQFSNSRSEMNVSTLELGDSALYLCASSPDSGGPTDTQYFGPGTRLTVL.

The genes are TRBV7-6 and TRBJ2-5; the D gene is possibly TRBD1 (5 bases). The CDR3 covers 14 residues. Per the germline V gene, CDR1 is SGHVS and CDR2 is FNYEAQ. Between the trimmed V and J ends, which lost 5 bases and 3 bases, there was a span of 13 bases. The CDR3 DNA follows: TGTGCCAGCAGCACAGCCAGGGTTGAAGAGACCCAGTACTTC. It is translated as CASSTARVEETQYF.

The CDR3 coding sequence is TGTGCCAGCAGCCTCACAGATACGCAGTATTTT. Protein: CASSLTDTQYF. This chain joins TRBV6-5 and TRBJ2-3; D gene unclear. The germline V and J ends were trimmed by 6 bases and 2 bases, with 3 bases remaining between them. This CDR3 comprises 11 residues. Germline V gene sequence: CDR1 MNHEY, CDR2 SVGAGI.

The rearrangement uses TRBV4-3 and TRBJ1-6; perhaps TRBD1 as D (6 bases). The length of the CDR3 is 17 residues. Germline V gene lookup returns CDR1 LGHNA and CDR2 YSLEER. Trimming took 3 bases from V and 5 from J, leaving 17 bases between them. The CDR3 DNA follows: TGCGCCAGCAGCCAGGGGGCGGGGGGCATGGATAATTCACCCCTCCACTTT. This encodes CASSQGAGGMDNSPLHF.

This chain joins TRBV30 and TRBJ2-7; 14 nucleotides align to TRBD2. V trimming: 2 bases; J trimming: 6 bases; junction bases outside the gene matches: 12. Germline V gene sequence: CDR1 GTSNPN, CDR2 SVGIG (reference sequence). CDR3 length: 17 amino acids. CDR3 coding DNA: TGTGCCTGGAGTCGATATCGGACTAGCGGGGGGCCAGGCGAGCAGTACTTC. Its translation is CAWSRYRTSGGPGEQYF.

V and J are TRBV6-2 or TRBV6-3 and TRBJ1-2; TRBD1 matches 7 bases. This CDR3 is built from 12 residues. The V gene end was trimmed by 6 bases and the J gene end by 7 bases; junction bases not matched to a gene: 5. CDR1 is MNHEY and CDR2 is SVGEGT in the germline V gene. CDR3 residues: CASSQTGSGYTF. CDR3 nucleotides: TGTGCCAGCAGCCAGACAGGGAGTGGCTACACCTTC.

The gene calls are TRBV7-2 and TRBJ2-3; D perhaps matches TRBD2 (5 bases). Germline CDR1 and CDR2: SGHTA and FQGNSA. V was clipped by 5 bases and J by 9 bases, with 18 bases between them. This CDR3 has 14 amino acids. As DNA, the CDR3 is TGTGCCAGCAGCCCCGCCGGGTCTTCGGGAACGCAGTATTTT. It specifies CASSPAGSSGTQYF. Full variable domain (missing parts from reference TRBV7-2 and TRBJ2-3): GAGVSQSPSNKVTEKGKDVELRCDPISGHTALYWYRQSLGQGLEFLIYFQGNSAPDKSGLPSDRFSAERTGGSVSTLTIQRTQQEDSAVYLCASSPAGSSGTQYFGPGTRLTVL.

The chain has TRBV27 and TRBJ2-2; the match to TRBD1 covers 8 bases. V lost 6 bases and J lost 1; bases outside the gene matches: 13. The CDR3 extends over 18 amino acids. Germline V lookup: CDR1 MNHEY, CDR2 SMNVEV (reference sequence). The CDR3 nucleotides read TGTGCCAGCAGCAAGACTCAAGCCGGGACAGGGAACACCGGGGAGCTGTTTTTT. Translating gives CASSKTQAGTGNTGELFF.

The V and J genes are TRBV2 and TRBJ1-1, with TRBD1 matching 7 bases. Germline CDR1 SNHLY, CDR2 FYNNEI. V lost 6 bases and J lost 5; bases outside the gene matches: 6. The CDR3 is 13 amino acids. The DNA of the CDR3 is TGTGCCAGCAGAGACAGGGAAAGTACTGAAGCTTTCTTT. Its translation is CASRDRESTEAFF.

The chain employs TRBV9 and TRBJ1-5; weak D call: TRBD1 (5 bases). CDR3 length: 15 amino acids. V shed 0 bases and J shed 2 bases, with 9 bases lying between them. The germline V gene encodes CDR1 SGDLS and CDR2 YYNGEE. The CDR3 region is CASSVAGGGNQPQHF. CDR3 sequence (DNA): TGTGCCAGCAGCGTAGCGGGGGGAGGCAATCAGCCCCAGCATTTT. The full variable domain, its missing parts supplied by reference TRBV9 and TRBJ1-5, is DSGVTQTPKHLITATGQRVTLRCSPRSGDLSVYWYQQSLDQGLQFLIQYYNGEERAKGNILERFSAQQFPDLHSELNLSSLELGDSALYFCASSVAGGGNQPQHFGDGTRLSIL.

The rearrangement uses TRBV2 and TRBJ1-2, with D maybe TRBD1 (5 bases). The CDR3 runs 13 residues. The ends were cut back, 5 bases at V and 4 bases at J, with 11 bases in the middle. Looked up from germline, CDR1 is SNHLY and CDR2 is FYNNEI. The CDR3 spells CASSYRQGYGYTF. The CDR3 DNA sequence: TGTGCCAGCAGTTACAGGCAGGGCTATGGCTACACCTTC.

The CDR3 spells CASSVTGGNSEAFF. The DNA for the CDR3 is TGTGCCAGCAGCGTGACAGGGGGCAACTCTGAAGCTTTCTTT. The rearrangement uses TRBV7-9 and TRBJ1-1; TRBD1 matches 10 bases. The CDR3 contains 14 residues. From germline, CDR1 is SEHNR and CDR2 FQNEAQ (reference sequence). V lost 5 bases, J lost 6 bases, and 6 bases stayed unmatched.